This TCR beta chain was sequenced in a study of siplizumab effects on memory and regulatory T cells. The study, taken as a whole, reports: There appeared to be greater diversity in naive T cells than in memory cells, and naive T cells seemed major contributors to the alloresponse. The Treg-derived share of mappable alloreactive CD4+ clones averaged 68.8% with siplizumab and about 30% in controls.

Concerning this clone itself: What it recognizes is unknown.

The CDR3 runs to 14 residues. Trimming pared 6 bases from V and 4 bases from J, leaving 15 bases between. Germline V lookup: CDR1 SNHLY, CDR2 FYNNEI. Some 96,000 TCR templates per sample were assayed. The assay was immunoSEQ multiplex PCR, and TCRdb's table has in-frame clones only and misses some. The data show some 110,000 clones, about 93% seen once. The sequencing sample was made of CD4+ T cells sorted from blood. The chain links TRBV2 to TRBJ1-1; D perhaps matches TRBD1 (6 bases). The TCR sequence derives from a human donor in good health. The CDR3, as DNA: TGTGCCAGCAGGAGGGGGGAGACCGGCACTGAAGCTTTCTTT. This sequence encodes CASRRGETGTEAFF.